This is a list of T cell receptor beta chains from one sample in a study of T cell responses to AZD1222 COVID-19 vaccine. Data came from immunoSEQ multiplex PCR; TCRdb stores just in-frame clones and leaves some out. The data hold around 120,000 clones, with 90% to 95% observed a single time. The starting material was peripheral blood, obtained 28 days after the second AZD1222 dose. These receptors all stem from an adult who received the AZD1222 COVID-19 vaccine. CDR3s leave out the opening cysteine and the closing phenylalanine or tryptophan. D genes are given only for firm matches.

V | D | CDR3
TRBV24-1 | TRBD1 | ATSGQGRADSNQPQH
TRBV15 | - | ATSRAEELGGYT
TRBV4-1 | - | ASSPVSQETQY
TRBV5-5 | - | ASSFASTSSYNEQF
TRBV5-1 | - | ASSLDREQY
TRBV11-1 | TRBD1 | ASSPGDRATSEQY
TRBV30 | - | AWIPSEKYGYT
TRBV9 | TRBD1 | ASSAGQVPGYT
TRBV2 | - | ASSGATHVLT
TRBV5-4 | - | ASSSRASNEKLF
TRBV4-3 | - | ASSQLAGETQY
TRBV11-3 | - | ASRGAGDTQY
TRBV18 | TRBD1 | ASSPGAGGSYGYT
TRBV10-3 | - | AISPTGNTEAF